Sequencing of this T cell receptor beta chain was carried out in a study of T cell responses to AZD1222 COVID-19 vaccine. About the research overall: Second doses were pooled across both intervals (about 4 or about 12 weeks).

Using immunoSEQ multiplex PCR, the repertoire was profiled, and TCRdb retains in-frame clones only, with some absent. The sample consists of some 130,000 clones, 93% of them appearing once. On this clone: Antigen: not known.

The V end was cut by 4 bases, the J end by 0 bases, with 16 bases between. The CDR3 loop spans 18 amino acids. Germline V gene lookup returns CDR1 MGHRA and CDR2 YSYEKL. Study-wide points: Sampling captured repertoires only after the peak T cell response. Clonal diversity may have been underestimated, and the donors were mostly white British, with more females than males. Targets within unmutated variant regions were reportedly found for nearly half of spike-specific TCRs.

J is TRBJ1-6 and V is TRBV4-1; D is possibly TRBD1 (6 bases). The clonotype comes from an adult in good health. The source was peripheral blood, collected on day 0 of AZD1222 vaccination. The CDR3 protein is CASSLPGQLSSYNSPLHF. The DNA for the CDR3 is TGCGCCAGCAGCCTTCCTGGACAGCTAAGCTCCTATAATTCACCCCTCCACTTT.